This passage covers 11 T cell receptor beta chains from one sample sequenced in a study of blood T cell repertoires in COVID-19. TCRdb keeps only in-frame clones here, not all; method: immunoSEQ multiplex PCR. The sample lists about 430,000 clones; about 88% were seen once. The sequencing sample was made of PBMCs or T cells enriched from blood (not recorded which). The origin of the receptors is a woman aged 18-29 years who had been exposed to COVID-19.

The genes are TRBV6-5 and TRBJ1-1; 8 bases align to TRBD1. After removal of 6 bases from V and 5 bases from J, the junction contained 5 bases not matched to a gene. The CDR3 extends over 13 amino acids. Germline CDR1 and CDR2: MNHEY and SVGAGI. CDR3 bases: TGTGCCAGCAGCGACAGGGGTGGGACTGAAGCTTTCTTT. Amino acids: CASSDRGGTEAFF.

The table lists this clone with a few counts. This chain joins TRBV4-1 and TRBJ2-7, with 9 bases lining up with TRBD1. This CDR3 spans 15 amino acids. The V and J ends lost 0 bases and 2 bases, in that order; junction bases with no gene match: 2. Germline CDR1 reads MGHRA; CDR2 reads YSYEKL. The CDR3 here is CASSQEGTGPYEQYF. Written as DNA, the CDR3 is TGCGCCAGCAGCCAAGAGGGGACAGGGCCCTACGAGCAGTACTTC.

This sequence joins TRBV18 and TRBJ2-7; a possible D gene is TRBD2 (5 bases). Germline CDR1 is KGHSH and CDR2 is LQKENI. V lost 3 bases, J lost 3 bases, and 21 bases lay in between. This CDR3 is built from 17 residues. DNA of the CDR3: TGTGCCAGCTCACCCGACTCGGGTCTAGCCGGCGTCTACGAGCAGTACTTC. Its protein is CASSPDSGLAGVYEQYF.

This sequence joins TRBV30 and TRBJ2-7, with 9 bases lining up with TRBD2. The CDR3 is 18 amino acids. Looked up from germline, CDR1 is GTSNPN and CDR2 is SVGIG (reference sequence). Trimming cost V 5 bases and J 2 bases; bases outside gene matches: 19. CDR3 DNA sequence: TGTGCCTGGCTTCCGGGACTAGCCAAGTCCCAAGGAACCTACGAGCAGTACTTC. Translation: CAWLPGLAKSQGTYEQYF.

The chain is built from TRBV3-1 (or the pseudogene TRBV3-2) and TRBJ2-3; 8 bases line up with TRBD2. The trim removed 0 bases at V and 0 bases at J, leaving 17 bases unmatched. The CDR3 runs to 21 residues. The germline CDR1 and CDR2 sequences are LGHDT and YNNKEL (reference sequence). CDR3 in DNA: TGTGCCAGCAGCCAAGAAAGGCGGGGGGACCCTAAAATTACTAGCACAGATACGCAGTATTTT. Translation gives CASSQERRGDPKITSTDTQYF.

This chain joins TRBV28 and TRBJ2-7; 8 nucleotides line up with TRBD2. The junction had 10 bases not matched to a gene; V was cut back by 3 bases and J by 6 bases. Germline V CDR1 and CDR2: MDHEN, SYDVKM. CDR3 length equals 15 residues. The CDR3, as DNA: TGTGCCAGCAGTTTTGATCGAGCGGGAGCGGGCGAGCAGTACTTC. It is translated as CASSFDRAGAGEQYF.

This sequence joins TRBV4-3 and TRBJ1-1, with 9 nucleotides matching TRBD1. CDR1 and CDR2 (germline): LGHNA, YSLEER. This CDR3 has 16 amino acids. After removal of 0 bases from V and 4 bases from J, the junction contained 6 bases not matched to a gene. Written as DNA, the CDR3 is TGCGCCAGCAGCCAAGAACAGGGGGCTTTTGGCACTGAAGCTTTCTTT. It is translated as CASSQEQGAFGTEAFF.

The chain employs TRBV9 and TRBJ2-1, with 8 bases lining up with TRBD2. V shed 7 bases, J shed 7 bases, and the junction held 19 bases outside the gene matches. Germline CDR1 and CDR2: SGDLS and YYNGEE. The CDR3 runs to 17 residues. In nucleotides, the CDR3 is TGTGCCAGCGGGGGTCCGATAAGCGGGAGCTCCTTTAATGAGCAGTTCTTC. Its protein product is CASGGPISGSSFNEQFF.

CDR3 region: CARSSWQDRANYGYTF. DNA of the CDR3: TGTGCCAGAAGCTCGTGGCAGGACAGGGCAAACTATGGCTACACCTTC. The chain carries TRBV5-3 and TRBJ1-2, with TRBD1 matching over 8 bases. TRBV5-3 is flagged as an ORF with uncertain function. The length of the CDR3 is 16 residues. After removal of 3 bases from V and 2 bases from J, the junction contained 9 bases not matched to a gene.

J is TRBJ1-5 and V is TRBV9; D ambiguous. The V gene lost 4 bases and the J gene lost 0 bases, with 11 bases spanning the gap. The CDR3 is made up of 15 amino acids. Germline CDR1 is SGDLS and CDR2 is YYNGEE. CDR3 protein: CASSPGGLSNQPQHF. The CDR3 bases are TGTGCCAGCAGCCCGGGTGGACTTAGCAATCAGCCCCAGCATTTT.

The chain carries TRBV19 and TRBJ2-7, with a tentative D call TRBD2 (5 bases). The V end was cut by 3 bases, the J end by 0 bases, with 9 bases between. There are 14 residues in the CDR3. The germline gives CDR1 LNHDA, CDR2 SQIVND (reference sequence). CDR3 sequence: CASSMGGSSYEQYF. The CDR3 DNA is TGTGCCAGTAGTATGGGTGGGAGCTCCTACGAGCAGTACTTC.